Presented here are 32 T cell receptor beta chains from one specimen sequenced in a study of OX40 agonist ivuxolimab in advanced cancers. Library preparation used the immunoSEQ multiplex PCR assay. The immuneACCESS repertoire file appears here via TCRdb, limited to in-frame rearrangements. These files lack a portion of the clones; in checked studies, under half of the deficit traces to unresolved V genes, and the cause of the others is not known. In all, the sample holds 80,000 to 100,000 clones, and just over 90% of those were seen once. Around 0.34% of the sample is taken by the ten largest. The material sequenced was CD4+ or CD8+ T cells sorted from blood, taken in a trial of the OX40 agonist ivuxolimab. These receptors came from an adult with an advanced solid tumor such as melanoma, head and neck, liver or kidney cancer.

This chain uses TRBV7-2 with TRBJ2-7, with 8 bases aligning to TRBD1. CDR1 is SGHTA, CDR2 FQGNSA, per germline. The CDR3 is 15 amino acids. The V segment lost 5 bases and the J segment 1 base; nucleotides outside the gene matches: 7. The CDR3 DNA follows: TGTGCCAGCAGCCCCCGGACAGGGCCTTCCTACGAGCAGTACTTC. Amino acid sequence: CASSPRTGPSYEQYF. The whole variable domain, remainder taken from reference TRBV7-2 and TRBJ2-7, is GAGVSQSPSNKVTEKGKDVELRCDPISGHTALYWYRQSLGQGLEFLIYFQGNSAPDKSGLPSDRFSAERTGGSVSTLTIQRTQQEDSAVYLCASSPRTGPSYEQYFGPGTRLTVT.

The chain combines TRBV28 with TRBJ1-4; D remains ambiguous. The germline V gene has CDR1 MDHEN and CDR2 SYDVKM. V lost 1 base, J lost 0 bases, and 6 bases lay in between. This CDR3 spans 15 amino acids. The CDR3 loop reads CASSLSLATNEKLFF. Written as DNA, the CDR3 is TGTGCCAGCAGTTTATCACTTGCAACTAATGAAAAACTGTTTTTT.

This clone has just a few counts. This chain joins TRBV11-1 and TRBJ2-3; 9 bases line up with TRBD2. V gave up 1 base and J gave up 3 bases; unmatched junction bases: 5. The CDR3 covers 16 residues. CDR1 is SGHAT and CDR2 is FQDESV in the germline V gene (reference sequence). The CDR3 DNA follows: TGTGCCAGCAGCTTAGAGTATGCGGGAGGGACAGATACGCAGTATTTT. Translated, it gives CASSLEYAGGTDTQYF.

This chain links TRBV5-4 with TRBJ2-5; maybe TRBD2 (7 bases). CDR3 size: 16 residues. Per the germline V gene, CDR1 is SGHNT and CDR2 is YYREEE (reference sequence). The V gene lost 4 bases and the J gene lost 2 bases, with 18 bases spanning the gap. CDR3 bases: TGTGCCAGCAGCCCCGGGGGGCACAGGGTTCAAGAGACCCAGTACTTC. This encodes CASSPGGHRVQETQYF.

The chain is built from TRBV5-1 and TRBJ2-1; 11 nucleotides agree with TRBD2. With V trimmed by 1 base and J by 3 bases, 3 bases remained unmatched. Germline CDR1 SGHRS, CDR2 YFSETQ. The CDR3 extends over 16 amino acids. DNA for the CDR3: TGCGCCAGCAGCTTGACTAGCGGGAGCGGCTACAATGAGCAGTTCTTC. As protein: CASSLTSGSGYNEQFF.

The chain recombines TRBV5-1 with TRBJ2-7; TRBD2 agrees at 10 bases. The CDR3 loop spans 14 amino acids. The junction had 3 bases not matched to a gene; V was cut back by 6 bases and J by 0 bases. CDR1 SGHRS and CDR2 YFSETQ come from the germline V gene. The CDR3 region is CASTRTSGSYEQYF. For the CDR3, the DNA is TGCGCCAGCACCCGGACTAGCGGCTCCTACGAGCAGTACTTC.

The rearrangement uses TRBV5-1 and TRBJ1-1, with D perhaps TRBD1 (6 bases). The CDR3 has 15 amino acids. Trimming took 2 bases from V and 3 from J, leaving 14 bases between them. CDR1 SGHRS and CDR2 YFSETQ come from the germline V gene. DNA for the CDR3: TGCGCCAGCAGCTTCGGTGGGGGCGGAGACACTGAAGCTTTCTTT. Its protein product is CASSFGGGGDTEAFF.

The rearrangement joins TRBV6-5 to TRBJ1-3, with 7 bases that match TRBD1. Germline loops: CDR1 MNHEY, CDR2 SVGAGI. This CDR3 is built from 15 residues. Germline trimming cut 5 bases from V and 4 bases from J; bases unmatched to any gene: 8. CDR3: CASSPDRAAGNTIYF. The CDR3 DNA follows: TGTGCCAGCAGTCCCGACAGGGCCGCAGGAAACACCATATATTTT.

The V gene is TRBV19, the J gene TRBJ2-5, with TRBD1 matching over 8 bases. The CDR3 extends over 15 amino acids. Germline trimming cut 3 bases from V and 5 bases from J; bases unmatched to any gene: 8. CDR1 is LNHDA and CDR2 is SQIVND in the germline V gene (reference sequence). The CDR3 nucleotides are TGTGCCAGTAGTATCCTTCAGGGGGCACAGGAGACCCAGTACTTC. It codes for CASSILQGAQETQYF.

J is TRBJ2-2 and V is TRBV30; D call uncertain. The CDR3 is 14 residues long. CDR1 is GTSNPN and CDR2 is SVGIG in the germline V gene (reference sequence). Trimming shortened V by 6 bases and J by 0 bases, and 11 bases separated the two germline ends. The chain's CDR3 is CACLGYANTGELFF. The CDR3 nucleotides are TGTGCCTGCCTCGGCTACGCGAACACCGGGGAGCTGTTTTTT. The full variable domain, completed using reference TRBV30 and TRBJ2-2, is SQTIHQWPATLVQPVGSPLSLECTVEGTSNPNLYWYRQAAGRGLQLLFYSVGIGQISSEVPQNLSASRPQDRQFILSSKKLLLSDSGFYLCACLGYANTGELFFGEGSRLTVL.

The V and J genes are TRBV19 and TRBJ1-3; D not resolved. In germline, CDR1 is LNHDA, CDR2 SQIVND (reference sequence). CDR3 length: 15 residues. V lost 1 base to trimming and J lost 0 bases, with 7 bases between them. The CDR3 protein is CASSIGHFSGNTIYF. The DNA for the CDR3 is TGTGCCAGTAGTATAGGTCATTTCTCTGGAAACACCATATATTTT.

The chain recombines TRBV7-9 with TRBJ2-1, with D unresolved. The germline V gene encodes CDR1 SEHNR and CDR2 FQNEAQ (reference sequence). V was shortened by 3 bases and J by 4 bases, with 4 bases between the two germline ends. The CDR3 is 12 residues long. CDR3 coding DNA: TGTGCCAGCAGCTTTAGGTACAATGAGCAGTTCTTC. It encodes CASSFRYNEQFF.

The chain employs TRBV7-2 and TRBJ2-3; D perhaps matches TRBD1 (8 bases). Trimming pared 2 bases from V and 5 bases from J, leaving 17 bases between. Germline V gives CDR1 SGHTA, CDR2 FQGNSA. The CDR3 contains 16 residues. CDR3 in amino acids: CASSLWRNRGGDTQYF. The CDR3 nucleotides are TGTGCCAGCAGCTTATGGCGAAACAGGGGGGGAGATACGCAGTATTTT.

The chain carries TRBV5-4 and TRBJ2-7; weak D call: TRBD2 (5 bases). The CDR3 covers 14 residues. Deletions cut 5 bases from V and 6 bases from J, with 18 bases between. Germline CDR1 is SGHNT and CDR2 is YYREEE (reference sequence). The CDR3 is CASSKDSTVAEQYF. The CDR3 nucleotides are TGTGCCAGCAGTAAGGACTCCACCGTTGCCGAGCAGTACTTC.

This clone came up once. CDR3 bases: TGTGCCAGCAGCTTAGTTTTGGGAGCGGGAGAGGGGACAGATACGCAGTATTTT. Its translation is CASSLVLGAGEGTDTQYF. The chain joins TRBV11-2 to TRBJ2-3, with 8 bases that match TRBD2. After removal of 1 base from V and 3 bases from J, the junction contained 12 bases not matched to a gene. Germline CDR1 is SGHAT and CDR2 is FQNNGV. This CDR3 has 18 residues.

The chain couples TRBV7-2 to TRBJ2-4, with 7 positions matching TRBD2. The germline V gene has CDR1 SGHTA and CDR2 FQGNSA. This CDR3 has 15 amino acids. V shed 0 bases and J 6 bases; nucleotides not matched to a gene: 5. CDR3 in DNA: TGTGCCAGCAGCTTAGCGCGTACGGGAGGAAACATTCAGTACTTC. Translation: CASSLARTGGNIQYF.

The genes are TRBV28 and TRBJ1-1, with a possible D match to TRBD1 (6 bases). The V end lost 6 bases, the J end lost 1 base, and 15 bases lay between the germline ends. The CDR3 loop spans 15 amino acids. Germline CDR1 is MDHEN and CDR2 is SYDVKM. The CDR3 DNA is TGTGCCAGCAGCGAGTCCACAGGGAAGAACACTGAAGCTTTCTTT. Translation gives CASSESTGKNTEAFF.

The chain joins TRBV5-1 to TRBJ2-2; 8 bases are shared with TRBD1. CDR3 length equals 17 residues. The V segment lost 5 bases and the J segment 5 bases; nucleotides outside the gene matches: 14. Per germline, CDR1 SGHRS and CDR2 YFSETQ. The CDR3 region has the DNA TGCGCCAGCAGACCAAGTCCGCAGGGGGCGGGAACCGGGGAGCTGTTTTTT. It codes for CASRPSPQGAGTGELFF.

This clone turned up a few times. V gene TRBV15 combines with J gene TRBJ1-3, with D perhaps TRBD1 (5 bases). The CDR3 spans 15 residues. V lost 4 bases to trimming and J lost 1 base, with 11 bases between them. Per the germline V gene, CDR1 is LNHNV and CDR2 is YYDKDF (reference sequence). CDR3 protein: CATSKKDSSGNTIYF. In DNA form, the CDR3 reads TGTGCCACCAGCAAAAAAGACAGTTCTGGAAACACCATATATTTT. The whole variable domain, filled in from reference TRBV15 and TRBJ1-3, reads DAMVIQNPRYQVTQFGKPVTLSCSQTLNHNVMYWYQQKSSQAPKLLFHYYDKDFNNEADTPDNFQSRRPNTSFCFLDIRSPGLGDTAMYLCATSKKDSSGNTIYFGEGSWLTVV.

The CDR3 loop is CASSLSRKGETQYF. For the CDR3, the DNA is TGTGCCAGCAGCTTAAGCCGTAAGGGAGAGACCCAGTACTTC. V is TRBV7-2 and J is TRBJ2-5; D gene unclear. The germline gives CDR1 SGHTA, CDR2 FQGNSA. Trimming removed 2 bases from V and 4 bases from J, with 11 bases in between. CDR3 length equals 14 residues.

Comments on this clone: This same CDR3 is encoded by further DNA sequences in the sample. The chain employs TRBV5-1 and TRBJ1-2; D possibly corresponds to TRBD1 (5 bases). This CDR3 spans 12 amino acids. Trimming left V 3 bases short and J 4 bases short, with 7 bases between. CDR1 is SGHRS, CDR2 YFSETQ, per germline. CDR3 bases: TGCGCCAGCAGCTCAGACAGCTATGGCTACACCTTC. It specifies CASSSDSYGYTF.

The rearrangement joins TRBV6-5 to TRBJ1-1; D uncertain. The CDR3 length is 15 residues. The germline V and J ends were trimmed by 0 bases and 4 bases, with 12 bases remaining between them. CDR1 is MNHEY, CDR2 SVGAGI, per germline. Here the CDR3 DNA reads TGTGCCAGCAGTTACTCGGTGGGTCCGAGCACTGAAGCTTTCTTT. Translating gives CASSYSVGPSTEAFF.

Concerning this clone: An end of the junction differs from the germline gene, which may be a read error. This chain connects TRBV7-9 to TRBJ2-2, with D perhaps matching TRBD1 (5 bases). The CDR3 runs to 17 residues. Germline-derived CDR1 and CDR2 are SEHNR and FQNEAQ (reference sequence). Here the CDR3 DNA reads TGTGCCAGCAGTTTAGGGGCGCTCCGGGCAGAGACCGGGGAGCTGTTTTTT. This sequence encodes CASSLGALRAETGELFF.

The rearrangement uses TRBV25-1 and TRBJ1-5; 8 nucleotides align to TRBD1. This CDR3 region has 15 residues. Germline lookup yields CDR1 MGHDK and CDR2 SYGVNS. V gave up 3 bases and J gave up 6 bases; unmatched junction bases: 7. This CDR3 is CASSDVDRVVQPQHF. For the CDR3, the DNA is TGTGCCAGCAGTGATGTGGACAGGGTGGTTCAGCCCCAGCATTTT.

The CDR3 bases are TGCGCCAGCAGCCAAGATCGGGATTGGACAGGGGGCTTTGAGCAGTTCTTC. It is translated as CASSQDRDWTGGFEQFF. The chain recombines TRBV4-1 with TRBJ2-1, with 11 bases identical to TRBD1. The CDR3 contains 17 residues. The germline gives CDR1 MGHRA, CDR2 YSYEKL. V trimming: 0 bases; J trimming: 9 bases; junction bases outside the gene matches: 10.

The chain combines TRBV5-5 with TRBJ1-3, with a tentative D call TRBD1 (5 bases). Germline V CDR1 and CDR2: SGHKS, YYEKEE (reference sequence). The CDR3 totals 15 residues. V lost 4 bases to trimming and J lost 0 bases, with 11 bases between them. DNA for the CDR3: TGTGCCAGCAGCCGGGGGGGACCCTCTGGAAACACCATATATTTT. Protein product: CASSRGGPSGNTIYF. The whole variable domain, remainder taken from reference TRBV5-5 and TRBJ1-3, is DAGVTQSPTHLIKTRGQQVTLRCSPISGHKSVSWYQQVLGQGPQFIFQYYEKEERGRGNFPDRFSARQFPNYSSELNVNALLLGDSALYLCASSRGGPSGNTIYFGEGSWLTVV.

V is TRBV7-3 and J is TRBJ2-1; 11 bases are shared with TRBD2. This CDR3 has 17 residues. V was clipped by 2 bases and J by 6 bases; unmatched bases: 9. Germline CDR1 SGHTA, CDR2 FQGTGA. The CDR3 is CASSLSLAGGLGNEQFF. DNA of the CDR3: TGTGCCAGCAGCTTATCCCTAGCGGGAGGCTTGGGCAATGAGCAGTTCTTC. The variable domain in full, with the rest retrieved from reference TRBV7-3 and TRBJ2-1, is GAGVSQTPSNKVTEKGKYVELRCDPISGHTALYWYRQSLGQGPEFLIYFQGTGAADDSGLPNDRFFAVRPEGSVSTLKIQRTERGDSAVYLCASSLSLAGGLGNEQFFGPGTRLTVL.

The CDR3 reads CASSSPGRGVYEQYF. The DNA of the CDR3 is TGTGCCAGCAGCTCCCCGGGCCGAGGGGTCTACGAGCAGTACTTC. The chain joins TRBV5-6 to TRBJ2-7; D assignment may be TRBD1 or TRBD2 (5 bases each). Germline loops: CDR1 SGHDT, CDR2 YYEEEE. This CDR3 region has 15 residues. The V gene lost 3 bases and the J gene lost 3 bases, with 16 bases spanning the gap.

This chain links TRBV2 with TRBJ1-2, with a possible D match to TRBD1 (6 bases). The V gene lost 6 bases and the J gene lost 4 bases, with 15 bases spanning the gap. The germline CDR1 and CDR2 sequences are SNHLY and FYNNEI. The CDR3 spans 14 residues. The CDR3, as DNA: TGTGCCAGCAGGGCGAGAGGGGGAAGCTATGGCTACACCTTC. It yields the protein CASRARGGSYGYTF.

The rearrangement uses TRBV6-5 and TRBJ2-7, with 9 bases fitting TRBD1. The length of the CDR3 is 16 residues. V was clipped by 0 bases and J by 5 bases; unmatched bases: 8. Germline CDR1 MNHEY, CDR2 SVGAGI. The CDR3 reads CASSYSRRQGENEQYF. The CDR3 bases are TGTGCCAGCAGTTACTCGAGGAGACAGGGGGAGAACGAGCAGTACTTC.

The V and J genes are TRBV6-4 and TRBJ2-6; D may be TRBD1 or TRBD2 (5 bases each). The CDR3 spans 17 residues. Trimming shortened V by 0 bases and J by 2 bases, and 11 bases separated the two germline ends. The V gene's germline CDR1 is MRHNA and CDR2 SNTAGT. CDR3 in amino acids: CASSDSFLGAGANVLTF. CDR3 in DNA: TGTGCCAGCAGTGACTCGTTCTTGGGGGCTGGGGCCAACGTCCTGACTTTC.

This clone appeared a single time. V and J are TRBV28 and TRBJ1-5; D gene ambiguous. Trimming cost V 4 bases and J 0 bases, with 10 bases left between them. The CDR3 length is 15 residues. Germline CDR1 is MDHEN and CDR2 is SYDVKM. The CDR3 sequence is CASSSSGSSNQPQHF. In DNA, the CDR3 is TGTGCCAGCAGTTCATCCGGCAGTAGCAATCAGCCCCAGCATTTT. The variable domain in full, with the rest retrieved from reference TRBV28 and TRBJ1-5, is DVKVTQSSRYLVKRTGEKVFLECVQDMDHENMFWYRQDPGLGLRLIYFSYDVKMKEKGDIPEGYSVSREKKERFSLILESASTNQTSMYLCASSSSGSSNQPQHFGDGTRLSIL.